Sequencing of this TCR beta chain was carried out in a study of vaccination and CD4 T cells after COVID-19. The germline gives CDR1 LNHDA, CDR2 SQIVND (reference sequence). Trimming removed 4 bases at V and 6 bases at J, with 7 bases between. This CDR3 contains 11 residues. At the Johns Hopkins FTIC core, DNA taken from cultured CD4+ T cells was sequenced by way of the Oncomine TCR Beta short-read assay. The template was genomic DNA from cultured CD4+ T cells. TCRdb re-called the PCR reads with MiXCR, one entry per CDR3 protein. The repertoire holds under 25,000 distinct CDR3 sequences, with 40% to 50% as singletons. Treatment specified: roughly 10-day PBMC culture with coronavirus spike peptide pools or control peptides (ViraFEST assay). Before TCRs were sequenced, ViraFEST expanded antigen-specific T cells with peptide pools. Regarding this clonotype: As yet, its antigen is unknown.

The sequencing sample was made of cultured CD4+ T cells from blood. The gene calls are TRBV19 and TRBJ2-7, with D unclear. The receptor's source is a human donor with COVID-19. In DNA, the CDR3 is TGTGCCAGTAGTACTAGATCCGAGCAGTACTTC. Protein sequence: CASSTRSEQYF. Filled out from reference TRBV19 and TRBJ2-7, the complete variable domain reads DGGITQSPKYLFRKEGQNVTLSCEQNLNHDAMYWYRQDPGQGLRLIYYSQIVNDFQKGDIAEGYSVSREKKESFPLTVTSAQKNPTAFYLCASSTRSEQYFGPGTRLTVT.